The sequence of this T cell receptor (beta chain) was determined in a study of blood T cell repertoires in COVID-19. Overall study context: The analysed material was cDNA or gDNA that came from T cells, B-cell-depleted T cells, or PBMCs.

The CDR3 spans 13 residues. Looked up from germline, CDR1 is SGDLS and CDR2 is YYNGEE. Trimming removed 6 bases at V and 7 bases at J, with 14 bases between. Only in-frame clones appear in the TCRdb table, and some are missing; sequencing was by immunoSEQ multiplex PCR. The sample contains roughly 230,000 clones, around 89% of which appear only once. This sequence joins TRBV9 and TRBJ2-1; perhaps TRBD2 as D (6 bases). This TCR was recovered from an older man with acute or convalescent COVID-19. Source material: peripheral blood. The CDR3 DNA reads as TGTGCCAGCAATAGTAGGGGAGGAAATGAGCAGTTCTTC. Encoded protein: CASNSRGGNEQFF.